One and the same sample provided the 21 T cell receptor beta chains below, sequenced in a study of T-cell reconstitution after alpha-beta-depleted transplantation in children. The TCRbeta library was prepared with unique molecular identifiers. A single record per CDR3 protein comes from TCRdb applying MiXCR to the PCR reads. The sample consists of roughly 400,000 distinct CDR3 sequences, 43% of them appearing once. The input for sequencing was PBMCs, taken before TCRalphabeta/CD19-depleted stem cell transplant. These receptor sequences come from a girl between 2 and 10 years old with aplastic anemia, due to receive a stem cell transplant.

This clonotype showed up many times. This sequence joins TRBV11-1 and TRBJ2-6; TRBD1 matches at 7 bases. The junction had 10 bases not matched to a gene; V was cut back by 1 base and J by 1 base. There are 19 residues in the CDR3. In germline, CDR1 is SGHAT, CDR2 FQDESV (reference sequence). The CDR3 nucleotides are TGTGCCAGCAGCTTAGACCTGACAGGGCTTAGGTCTGGGGCCAACGTCCTGACTTTC. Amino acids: CASSLDLTGLRSGANVLTF.

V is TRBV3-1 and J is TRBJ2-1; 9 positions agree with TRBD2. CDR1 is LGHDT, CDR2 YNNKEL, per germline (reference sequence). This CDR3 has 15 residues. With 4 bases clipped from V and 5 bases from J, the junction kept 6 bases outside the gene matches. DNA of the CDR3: TGTGCCAGCAGCCCATCTAGCGGGGCCCACAATGAGCAGTTCTTC. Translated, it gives CASSPSSGAHNEQFF.

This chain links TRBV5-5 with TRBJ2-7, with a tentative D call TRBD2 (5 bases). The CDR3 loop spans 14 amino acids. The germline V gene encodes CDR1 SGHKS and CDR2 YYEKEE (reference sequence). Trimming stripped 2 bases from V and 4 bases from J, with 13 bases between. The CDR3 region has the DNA TGTGCCAGCAGCTTCCCTAGCCCACGGTACGAGCAGTACTTC. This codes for CASSFPSPRYEQYF.

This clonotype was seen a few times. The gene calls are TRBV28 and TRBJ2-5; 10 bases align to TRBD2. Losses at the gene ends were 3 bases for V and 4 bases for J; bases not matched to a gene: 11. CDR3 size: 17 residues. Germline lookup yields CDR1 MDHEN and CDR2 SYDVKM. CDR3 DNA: TGTGCCAGCAGTTTTCTAGCGGGGGCCTTGGGGGGAGAGACCCAGTACTTC. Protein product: CASSFLAGALGGETQYF.

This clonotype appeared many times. Written as DNA, the CDR3 is TGTGCCAGCAGGGTACAGTTTTACAATGAGCAGTTCTTC. Encoded protein: CASRVQFYNEQFF. The chain employs TRBV7-2 and TRBJ2-1, with D uncertain. This CDR3 region has 13 residues. V was clipped by 6 bases and J by 4 bases, with 10 bases between them. From germline, CDR1 is SGHTA and CDR2 FQGNSA.

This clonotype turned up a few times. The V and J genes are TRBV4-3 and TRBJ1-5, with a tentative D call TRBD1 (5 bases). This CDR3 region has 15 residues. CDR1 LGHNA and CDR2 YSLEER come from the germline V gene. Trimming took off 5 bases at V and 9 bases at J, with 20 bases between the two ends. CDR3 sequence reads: CASSVNRDGQGPQHF. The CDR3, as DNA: TGCGCCAGCAGCGTCAACCGGGACGGCCAAGGGCCCCAGCATTTT.

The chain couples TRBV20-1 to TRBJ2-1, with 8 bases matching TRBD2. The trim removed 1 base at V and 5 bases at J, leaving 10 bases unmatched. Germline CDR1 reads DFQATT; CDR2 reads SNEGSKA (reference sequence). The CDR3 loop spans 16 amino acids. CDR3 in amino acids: CSARVAGRGIHNEQFF. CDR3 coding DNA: TGCAGTGCTAGAGTAGCGGGAAGGGGGATTCACAATGAGCAGTTCTTC.

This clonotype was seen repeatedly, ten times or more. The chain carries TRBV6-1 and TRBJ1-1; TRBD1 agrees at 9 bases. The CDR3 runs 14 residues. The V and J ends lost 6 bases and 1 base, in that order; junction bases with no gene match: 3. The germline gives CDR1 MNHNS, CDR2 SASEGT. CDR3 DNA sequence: TGTGCCAGCAGGGGGGGACAGGGGAACACTGAAGCTTTCTTT. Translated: CASRGGQGNTEAFF.

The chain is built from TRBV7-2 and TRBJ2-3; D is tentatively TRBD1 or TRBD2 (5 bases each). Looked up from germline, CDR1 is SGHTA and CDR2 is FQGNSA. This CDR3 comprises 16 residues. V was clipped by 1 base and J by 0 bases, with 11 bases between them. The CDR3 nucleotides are TGTGCCAGCAGCTTAGGGGTCTGGGGGAGCACAGATACGCAGTATTTT. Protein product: CASSLGVWGSTDTQYF.

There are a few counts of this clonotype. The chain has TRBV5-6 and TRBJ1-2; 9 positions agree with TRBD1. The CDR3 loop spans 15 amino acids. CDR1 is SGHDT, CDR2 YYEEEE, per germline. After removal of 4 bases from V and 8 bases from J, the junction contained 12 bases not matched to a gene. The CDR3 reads CASSVPGQGALGYTF. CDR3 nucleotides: TGTGCCAGCAGCGTACCGGGACAGGGTGCCCTCGGCTACACCTTC.

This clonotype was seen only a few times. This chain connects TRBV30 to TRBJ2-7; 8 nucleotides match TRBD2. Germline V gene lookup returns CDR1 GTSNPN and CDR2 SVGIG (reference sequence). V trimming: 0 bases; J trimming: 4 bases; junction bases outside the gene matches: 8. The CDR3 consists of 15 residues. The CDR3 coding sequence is TGTGCCTGGAGTGTGCATAACGGGGGGGCTTACGAGCAGTACTTC. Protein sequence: CAWSVHNGGAYEQYF.

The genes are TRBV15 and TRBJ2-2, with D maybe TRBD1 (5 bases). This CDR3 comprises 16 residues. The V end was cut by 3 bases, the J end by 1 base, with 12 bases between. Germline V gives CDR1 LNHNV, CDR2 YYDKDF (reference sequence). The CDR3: CATSRDTALNTGELFF. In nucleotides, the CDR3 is TGTGCCACCAGCAGGGACACCGCTTTGAACACCGGGGAGCTGTTTTTT.

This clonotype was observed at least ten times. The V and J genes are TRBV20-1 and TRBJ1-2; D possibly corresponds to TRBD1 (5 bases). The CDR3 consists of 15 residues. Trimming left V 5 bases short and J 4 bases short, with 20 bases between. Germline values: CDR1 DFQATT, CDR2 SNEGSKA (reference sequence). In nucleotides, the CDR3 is TGCAGTGCTCGCCGGGACTCCAGTCGGGGCTATGGCTACACCTTC. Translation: CSARRDSSRGYGYTF.

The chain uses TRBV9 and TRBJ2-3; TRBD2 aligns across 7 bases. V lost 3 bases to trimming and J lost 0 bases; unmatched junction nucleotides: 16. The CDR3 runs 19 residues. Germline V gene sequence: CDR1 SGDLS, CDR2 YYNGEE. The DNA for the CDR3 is TGTGCCAGCAGCGCCAATCTAGCGGCCGGAGCCTCTAGCACAGATACGCAGTATTTT. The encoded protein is CASSANLAAGASSTDTQYF. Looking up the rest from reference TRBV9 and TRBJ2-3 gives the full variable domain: DSGVTQTPKHLITATGQRVTLRCSPRSGDLSVYWYQQSLDQGLQFLIQYYNGEERAKGNILERFSAQQFPDLHSELNLSSLELGDSALYFCASSANLAAGASSTDTQYFGPGTRLTVL.

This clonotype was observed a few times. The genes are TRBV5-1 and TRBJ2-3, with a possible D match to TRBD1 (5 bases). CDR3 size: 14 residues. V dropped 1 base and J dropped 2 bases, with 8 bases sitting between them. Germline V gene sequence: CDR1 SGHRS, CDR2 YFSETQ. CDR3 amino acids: CASSLRQPTDTQYF. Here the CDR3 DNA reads TGCGCCAGCAGCTTGCGACAGCCCACAGATACGCAGTATTTT.

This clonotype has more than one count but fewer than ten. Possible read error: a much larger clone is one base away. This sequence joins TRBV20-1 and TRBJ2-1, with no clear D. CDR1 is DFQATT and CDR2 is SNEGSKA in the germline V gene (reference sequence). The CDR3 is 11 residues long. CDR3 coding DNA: TGCATTGCTAAAAGATACAATGAGCAGTTCTTC. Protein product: CIAKRYNEQFF.

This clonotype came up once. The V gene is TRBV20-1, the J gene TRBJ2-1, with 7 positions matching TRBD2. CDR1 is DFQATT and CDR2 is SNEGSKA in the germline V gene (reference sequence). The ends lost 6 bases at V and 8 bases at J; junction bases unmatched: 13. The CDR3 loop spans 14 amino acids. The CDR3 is CSAIEGGPMDEQFF. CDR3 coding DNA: TGCAGTGCCATAGAGGGAGGGCCTATGGATGAGCAGTTCTTC.

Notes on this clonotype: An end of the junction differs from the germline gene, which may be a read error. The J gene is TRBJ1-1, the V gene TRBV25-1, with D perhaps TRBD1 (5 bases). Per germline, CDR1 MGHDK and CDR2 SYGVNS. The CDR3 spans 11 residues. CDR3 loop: CATSEQAEAFF. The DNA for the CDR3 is TGTGCCACCAGTGAACAGGCCGAAGCTTTCTTT.

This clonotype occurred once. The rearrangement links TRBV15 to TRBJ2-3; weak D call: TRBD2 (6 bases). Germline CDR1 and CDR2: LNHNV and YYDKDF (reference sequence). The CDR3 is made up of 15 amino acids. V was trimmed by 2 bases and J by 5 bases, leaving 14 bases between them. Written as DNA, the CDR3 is TGTGCCACCAGCAGATCTGGCGGGACGGGAGATACGCAGTATTTT. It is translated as CATSRSGGTGDTQYF.

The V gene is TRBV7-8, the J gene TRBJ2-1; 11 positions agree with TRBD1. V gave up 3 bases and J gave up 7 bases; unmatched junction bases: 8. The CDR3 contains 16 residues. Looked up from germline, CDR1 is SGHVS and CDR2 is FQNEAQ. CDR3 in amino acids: CASSLRTGGARNEQFF. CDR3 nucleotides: TGTGCCAGCAGCTTGAGGACAGGGGGCGCGAGGAATGAGCAGTTCTTC.

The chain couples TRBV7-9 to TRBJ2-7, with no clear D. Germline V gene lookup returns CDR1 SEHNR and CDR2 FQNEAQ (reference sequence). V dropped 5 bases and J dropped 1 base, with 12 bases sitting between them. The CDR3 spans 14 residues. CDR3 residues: CASSARDPSYEQYF. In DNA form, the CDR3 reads TGTGCCAGCAGCGCTCGAGACCCTTCCTACGAGCAGTACTTC.